This T cell receptor beta chain was recorded in a study of T cells in Graves' hyperthyroidism and ophthalmopathy. Study results and limitations: Ophthalmopathy stood apart from stable hyperthyroidism in a 13 V-J model.

From RNA transcripts, TCR beta CDR3 regions were amplified. An initial round of RT-PCR targeting the TCR CDR3 relied on the HTBI primer set. Each CDR3 protein is one row after TCRdb ran MiXCR on the multiplex PCR reads. The profile shows around 560,000 distinct CDR3 sequences, roughly 17% of them singletons. This clonotype turned up a few times. Its antigen is unidentified. V was trimmed by 4 bases and J by 0 bases, leaving 13 bases between them. The CDR3 totals 16 residues. The germline V gene encodes CDR1 DFQATT and CDR2 SNEGSKA (reference sequence). This rearrangement joins TRBV20-1 to TRBJ1-6, with D hard to call. The specimen sequenced was blood. This TCR was sampled from a woman under 30 with Graves' hyperthyroidism. This CDR3 reads CSAIRASGSYNSPLHF. CDR3 sequence (DNA): TGCAGTGCTATACGGGCTTCGGGCTCCTATAATTCACCCCTCCACTTT.